These 26 T cell receptor beta chains were sequenced from one sample in a study of OX40 agonist ivuxolimab in advanced cancers. Libraries were prepared by immunoSEQ multiplex PCR; TCRdb keeps only in-frame clonotypes and omits some of them. This sample yields 40,000 to 45,000 clones, of which 86% are seen a single time; about 12% belongs to the top ten. The sequencing here drew on CD4+ or CD8+ T cells sorted from blood, taken in a trial of the OX40 agonist ivuxolimab. These receptors all come from an adult with an advanced solid tumor such as melanoma, head and neck, liver or kidney cancer.

The CDR3 loop is CASSQDKAGKNIQYF. DNA for the CDR3: TGCGCCAGCAGCCAAGATAAGGCAGGCAAAAACATTCAGTACTTC. This chain links TRBV4-1 with TRBJ2-4, with D unclear. Trimming removed 0 bases at V and 3 bases at J, with 9 bases between. Germline CDR1 MGHRA, CDR2 YSYEKL. There are 15 residues in the CDR3.

V and J are TRBV28 and TRBJ2-4; unclear D gene. Germline loops: CDR1 MDHEN, CDR2 SYDVKM. The CDR3 runs 13 residues. V was shortened by 6 bases and J by 4 bases, with 10 bases between the two germline ends. CDR3 DNA sequence: TGTGCCAGCAGCCCCTTAGGAAAAAACATTCAGTACTTC. Protein product: CASSPLGKNIQYF. The variable domain in full, with the rest retrieved from reference TRBV28 and TRBJ2-4, is DVKVTQSSRYLVKRTGEKVFLECVQDMDHENMFWYRQDPGLGLRLIYFSYDVKMKEKGDIPEGYSVSREKKERFSLILESASTNQTSMYLCASSPLGKNIQYFGAGTRLSVL.

This chain connects TRBV29-1 to TRBJ2-7; possibly TRBD2 for D (5 bases). Trimming shortened V by 0 bases and J by 2 bases, and 11 bases separated the two germline ends. The CDR3 is made up of 14 amino acids. CDR1 SQVTM and CDR2 ANQGSEA come from the germline V gene. CDR3 amino acids: CSVEEQRSPYEQYF. For the CDR3, the DNA is TGCAGCGTTGAAGAACAGCGGTCCCCCTACGAGCAGTACTTC.

The rearrangement links TRBV6-1 to TRBJ1-1; TRBD1 matches at 8 bases. Losses at the gene ends were 2 bases for V and 0 bases for J; bases not matched to a gene: 8. The germline CDR1 and CDR2 sequences are MNHNS and SASEGT. The CDR3 covers 17 residues. Here the CDR3 DNA reads TGTGCCAGCAGTGAATATTTGAGGACAGGGATGAACACTGAAGCTTTCTTT. As protein: CASSEYLRTGMNTEAFF.

The V gene is TRBV28, the J gene TRBJ2-4, with D maybe TRBD1 (6 bases). The CDR3 extends over 13 amino acids. Per germline, CDR1 MDHEN and CDR2 SYDVKM. Deletions cut 6 bases from V and 3 bases from J, with 9 bases between. CDR3 loop: CASSRDNKNIQYF. The CDR3 DNA reads as TGTGCCAGCAGCCGGGACAACAAAAACATTCAGTACTTC. Together with reference TRBV28 and TRBJ2-4, the CDR3 gives the full variable domain: DVKVTQSSRYLVKRTGEKVFLECVQDMDHENMFWYRQDPGLGLRLIYFSYDVKMKEKGDIPEGYSVSREKKERFSLILESASTNQTSMYLCASSRDNKNIQYFGAGTRLSVL.

This chain connects TRBV7-8 to TRBJ1-4; TRBD1 agrees at 9 bases. The germline V gene encodes CDR1 SGHVS and CDR2 FQNEAQ. The trim removed 6 bases at V and 8 bases at J, leaving 10 bases unmatched. The CDR3 totals 15 residues. CDR3 nucleotide sequence: TGTGCCAGCAGTCAAGGACAGGGGAAGAGAGAAAAACTGTTTTTT. This encodes CASSQGQGKREKLFF.

V usage is TRBV4-3 and J usage is TRBJ1-2; the D gene is possibly TRBD1 (5 bases). Trimming left V 0 bases short and J 3 bases short, with 17 bases between. The CDR3 totals 17 residues. Looked up from germline, CDR1 is LGHNA and CDR2 is YSLEER. CDR3 amino acids: CASSQDRGTESYYGYTF. The DNA for the CDR3 is TGCGCCAGCAGCCAAGATCGGGGGACGGAGTCATACTATGGCTACACCTTC.

The chain uses TRBV4-1 and TRBJ2-1; 7 bases match TRBD1. J was trimmed by 0 bases and V by 4 bases; bases with no gene match: 15. Germline V gene sequence: CDR1 MGHRA, CDR2 YSYEKL. CDR3 length equals 19 residues. CDR3: CASSRLTGPVFSSYNEQFF. The CDR3 nucleotides read TGCGCCAGCAGCCGATTGACAGGGCCCGTCTTCAGCTCCTACAATGAGCAGTTCTTC.

As concerns this clone: Germline and junction disagree at one end, which may indicate a read error. V and J are TRBV19 and TRBJ2-1; the match to TRBD2 covers 10 bases. CDR1 is LNHDA, CDR2 SQIVND, per germline (reference sequence). This CDR3 has 17 residues. CDR3 protein: CASSISPRTSGYNEQFF. The CDR3 nucleotides read TGTGCCAGTAGTATAAGTCCCCGGACTAGCGGTTACAATGAACAGTTCTTC.

The rearrangement links TRBV9 to TRBJ2-6; a possible D gene is TRBD2 (6 bases). The germline V gene encodes CDR1 SGDLS and CDR2 YYNGEE. The CDR3 is 15 amino acids. V dropped 1 base and J dropped 3 bases, with 8 bases sitting between them. CDR3 loop: CASSVWGGGANVLTF. The CDR3 coding sequence is TGTGCCAGCAGCGTATGGGGAGGTGGGGCCAACGTCCTGACTTTC.

The genes are TRBV9 and TRBJ2-5; 9 bases fit TRBD2. Germline V gene data show CDR1 as SGDLS and CDR2 as YYNGEE. V lost 3 bases to trimming and J lost 1 base; unmatched junction nucleotides: 7. This CDR3 has 16 amino acids. Written as DNA, the CDR3 is TGTGCCAGCAGCGCCAGCGGGGGGACCCTCCAAGAGACCCAGTACTTC. Protein sequence: CASSASGGTLQETQYF.

The chain joins TRBV19 to TRBJ1-2, with TRBD1 matching over 8 bases. CDR3 length: 16 residues. Germline V gene sequence: CDR1 LNHDA, CDR2 SQIVND (reference sequence). V lost 5 bases to trimming and J lost 4 bases; unmatched junction nucleotides: 12. CDR3 residues: CASSYRGETLLYGYTF. CDR3 sequence (DNA): TGTGCCAGTAGTTACAGGGGGGAAACCCTCCTCTATGGCTACACCTTC.

Remarks on this clone: Different DNA sequences within this sample yield the same CDR3. The chain uses TRBV27 and TRBJ2-7; no firm D call. Trimming took 2 bases from V and 2 from J, leaving 7 bases between them. The CDR3 length is 13 residues. CDR1 and CDR2 (germline): MNHEY, SMNVEV (reference sequence). The CDR3 DNA reads as TGTGCCAGCAGTTTAACCGGCCCCTACGAGCAGTACTTC. Its translation: CASSLTGPYEQYF.

This chain connects TRBV6-5 to TRBJ1-5, with 10 bases aligning to TRBD1. CDR3 length equals 14 residues. V shed 6 bases, J shed 4 bases, and the junction held 3 bases outside the gene matches. Germline CDR1 and CDR2: MNHEY and SVGAGI. CDR3 sequence: CASREGQGNQPQHF. In nucleotides, the CDR3 is TGTGCCAGCAGAGAGGGACAGGGGAATCAGCCCCAGCATTTT.

V is TRBV10-2 and J is TRBJ2-1; D is unresolved. CDR1 is WSHSY and CDR2 is SAAADI in the germline V gene. The CDR3 totals 13 residues. V was shortened by 3 bases and J by 7 bases, with 10 bases between the two germline ends. CDR3 region: CASSESPQNEQFF. CDR3 nucleotide sequence: TGCGCCAGCAGTGAATCGCCGCAAAATGAGCAGTTCTTC.

V is TRBV29-1 and J is TRBJ1-2; D is undetermined. The germline V gene has CDR1 SQVTM and CDR2 ANQGSEA. The V gene lost 3 bases and the J gene lost 1 base, with 9 bases spanning the gap. The CDR3 runs 13 residues. The CDR3 nucleotides read TGCAGCGTTGAGCGGGAGATTAACTATGGCTACACCTTC. It encodes CSVEREINYGYTF.

The CDR3 protein is CASSSGTELLNYGYTF. CDR3 DNA sequence: TGTGCCAGCAGCTCTGGGACAGAACTTTTAAACTATGGCTACACCTTC. V usage is TRBV7-6 and J usage is TRBJ1-2, with 7 bases that match TRBD1. Germline lookup yields CDR1 SGHVS and CDR2 FNYEAQ. There are 16 residues in the CDR3. Germline trimming cut 4 bases from V and 2 bases from J; bases unmatched to any gene: 10.

V is TRBV25-1 and J is TRBJ1-1; 9 bases match TRBD1. In germline, CDR1 is MGHDK, CDR2 SYGVNS. The ends lost 2 bases at V and 4 bases at J; junction bases unmatched: 5. CDR3 length: 15 amino acids. The CDR3 loop is CASSEKQGAITEAFF. The CDR3 bases are TGTGCCAGCAGTGAAAAACAGGGGGCTATCACTGAAGCTTTCTTT.

The sample holds one count of this clone. The V call is TRBV9, the J call TRBJ2-1, with a weak D call TRBD2 (5 bases). Germline V CDR1 and CDR2: SGDLS, YYNGEE. The V gene lost 0 bases and the J gene lost 0 bases, with 10 bases spanning the gap. This CDR3 region has 16 residues. The CDR3 nucleotides read TGTGCCAGCAGCGTAGACGGCACTAGCTCCTACAATGAGCAGTTCTTC. Protein: CASSVDGTSSYNEQFF. Looking up the rest from reference TRBV9 and TRBJ2-1 gives the full variable domain: DSGVTQTPKHLITATGQRVTLRCSPRSGDLSVYWYQQSLDQGLQFLIQYYNGEERAKGNILERFSAQQFPDLHSELNLSSLELGDSALYFCASSVDGTSSYNEQFFGPGTRLTVL.

The rearrangement joins TRBV6-6 to TRBJ2-3; 12 bases agree with TRBD2. This CDR3 has 16 residues. Germline V CDR1 and CDR2: MNHNY, SVGAGI (reference sequence). V was pared by 6 bases and J by 1 base, with 5 bases of the junction left unmatched. The CDR3: CASRLAGGRGTDTQYF. The CDR3 DNA reads as TGTGCCAGCAGACTAGCGGGGGGCCGGGGCACAGATACGCAGTATTTT.

In DNA form, the CDR3 reads TGCGCCAGCAGCCCGGGACAGGGGGCTTTCTTT. Protein sequence: CASSPGQGAFF. V gene TRBV5-1 combines with J gene TRBJ1-1; TRBD1 matches at 10 bases. Trimming at V came to 4 bases and at J to 11 bases, leaving 2 bases not matched to a gene. The CDR3 is 11 residues long. Germline CDR1 reads SGHRS; CDR2 reads YFSETQ.

The chain is built from TRBV5-4 and TRBJ2-2; D is unclear. Germline CDR1 is SGHNT and CDR2 is YYREEE (reference sequence). V lost 5 bases and J lost 3, with 8 bases in between. This CDR3 comprises 13 residues. CDR3 sequence (DNA): TGTGCCAGCAGTTACACAGACACCGGGGAGCTGTTTTTT. Amino acids: CASSYTDTGELFF.

This chain joins TRBV7-6 and TRBJ2-5, with a tentative D call TRBD1 (5 bases). CDR1 is SGHVS, CDR2 FNYEAQ, per germline. Trimming shortened V by 2 bases and J by 5 bases, and 15 bases separated the two germline ends. This CDR3 region has 15 residues. The CDR3 region is CASSLTGPQRETQYF. In DNA, the CDR3 is TGTGCCAGCAGCTTAACAGGACCACAGAGGGAGACCCAGTACTTC.

The chain joins TRBV7-6 to TRBJ2-1, with D possibly matching TRBD1 (6 bases). The CDR3 has 15 amino acids. V gave up 2 bases and J gave up 2 bases, with 10 bases separating them. Germline CDR1 and CDR2: SGHVS and FNYEAQ. The CDR3 loop reads CASSLIQGTYNEQFF. In DNA form, the CDR3 reads TGTGCCAGCAGCTTAATACAGGGAACCTACAATGAGCAGTTCTTC.

This sequence joins TRBV7-6 and TRBJ2-1; D is perhaps TRBD2 (6 bases). The CDR3 is 11 residues long. Germline assignment: CDR1 SGHVS and CDR2 FNYEAQ. Trimming stripped 3 bases from V and 9 bases from J, with 6 bases between. The chain's CDR3 is CASSLGGEQFF. CDR3 DNA sequence: TGTGCCAGCAGCTTGGGGGGTGAGCAGTTCTTC.

The rearrangement links TRBV19 to TRBJ1-1; D remains unclear. Trimming left V 1 base short and J 2 bases short, with 5 bases between. Germline-derived CDR1 and CDR2 are LNHDA and SQIVND (reference sequence). CDR3 length: 13 residues. The CDR3 nucleotides are TGTGCCAGTAGTATAGCCCCCAACACTGAAGCTTTCTTT. Translated: CASSIAPNTEAFF.